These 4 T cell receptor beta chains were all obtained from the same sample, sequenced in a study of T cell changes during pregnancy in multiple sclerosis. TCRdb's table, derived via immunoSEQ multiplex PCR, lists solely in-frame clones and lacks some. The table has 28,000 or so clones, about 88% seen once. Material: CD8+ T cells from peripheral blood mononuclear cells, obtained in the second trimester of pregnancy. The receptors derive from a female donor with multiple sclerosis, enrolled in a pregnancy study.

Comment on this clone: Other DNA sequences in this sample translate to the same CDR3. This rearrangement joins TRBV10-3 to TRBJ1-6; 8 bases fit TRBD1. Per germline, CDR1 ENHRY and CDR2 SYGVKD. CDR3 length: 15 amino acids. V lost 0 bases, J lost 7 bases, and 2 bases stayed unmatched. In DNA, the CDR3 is TGTGCCATCAGTGAGTCCAGGGGGCTGAATTCACCCCTCCACTTT. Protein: CAISESRGLNSPLHF.

This CDR3 reads CASSHDYHPNNEQFF. CDR3 nucleotides: TGTGCCAGCAGCCATGACTACCACCCAAACAATGAGCAGTTCTTC. The rearrangement joins TRBV9 to TRBJ2-1; possibly TRBD2 for D (5 bases). The CDR3 is 15 amino acids. Per germline, CDR1 SGDLS and CDR2 YYNGEE. Trimming left V 4 bases short and J 5 bases short, with 16 bases between.

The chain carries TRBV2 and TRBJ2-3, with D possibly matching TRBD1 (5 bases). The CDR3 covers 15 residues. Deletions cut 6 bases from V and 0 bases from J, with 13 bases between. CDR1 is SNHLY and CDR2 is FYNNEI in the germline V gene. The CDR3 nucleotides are TGTGCCAGCAGGTCTGGACAATTTAGCACAGATACGCAGTATTTT. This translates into CASRSGQFSTDTQYF. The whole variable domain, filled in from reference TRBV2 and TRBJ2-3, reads EPEVTQTPSHQVTQMGQEVILRCVPISNHLYFYWYRQILGQKVEFLVSFYNNEISEKSEIFDDQFSVERPDGSNFTLKIRSTKLEDSAMYFCASRSGQFSTDTQYFGPGTRLTVL.

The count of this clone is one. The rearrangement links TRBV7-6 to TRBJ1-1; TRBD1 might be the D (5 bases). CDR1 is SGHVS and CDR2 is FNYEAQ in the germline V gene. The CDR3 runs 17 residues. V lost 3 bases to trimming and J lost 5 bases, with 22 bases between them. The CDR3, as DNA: TGTGCCAGCAGCTTGGGGCGGCTGGGGATGGATGGGACTGAAGCTTTCTTT. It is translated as CASSLGRLGMDGTEAFF.